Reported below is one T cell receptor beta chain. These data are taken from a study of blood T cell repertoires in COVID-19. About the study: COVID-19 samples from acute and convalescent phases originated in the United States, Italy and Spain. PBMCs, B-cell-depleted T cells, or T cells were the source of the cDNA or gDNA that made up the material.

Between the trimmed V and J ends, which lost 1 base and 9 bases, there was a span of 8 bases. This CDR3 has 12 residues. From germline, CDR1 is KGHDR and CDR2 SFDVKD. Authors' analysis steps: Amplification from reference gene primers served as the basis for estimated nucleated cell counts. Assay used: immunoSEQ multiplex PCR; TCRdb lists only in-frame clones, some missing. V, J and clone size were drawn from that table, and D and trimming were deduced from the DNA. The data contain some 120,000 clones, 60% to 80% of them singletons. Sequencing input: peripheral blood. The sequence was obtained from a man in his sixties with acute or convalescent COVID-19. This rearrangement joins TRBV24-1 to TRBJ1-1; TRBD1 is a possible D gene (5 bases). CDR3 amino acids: CATSDFTGKAFF. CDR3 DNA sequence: TGTGCCACCAGTGATTTCACAGGTAAAGCTTTCTTT.